The 10 T cell receptor beta chains given below trace back to one sample, sequenced in a study of regulatory T cells in long-lasting Graves disease (dated by TCRdb to the early 2020s). Library construction relied on multiplex PCR. Sequencing was performed on an Illumina HiSeq 4000. iRepertoire HTBI primers and Arm-PCR amplification of CDR3 regions were used to construct TCR beta libraries. Using fastp trimming at Q25 and MiXCR clonotype assembly, TCRdb reanalyzed the public sequencing data and kept in-frame beta chains. Each entry merges the rows of one CDR3 protein and shows their most common DNA and genes. In this sample the table shows 400,000 to 500,000 distinct CDR3 sequences, about 15% of which occur a single time. In total, the top ten clones hold around a quarter of the sample. The time point label corresponds to: newly diagnosed GD, antithyroid drugs for less than 3 months. For both TCR sequencing and RNA sequencing, RNA was extracted from PBMCs using TRIzol.

This sample was also put to use in a study of T cells in Graves' hyperthyroidism and ophthalmopathy.

The input for sequencing was peripheral blood mononuclear cells (PBMCs), taken at new diagnosis, from a patient treated with antithyroid drugs. These receptor sequences come from a woman in her late teens or twenties with Graves disease. Donor details come from another sample of the same person, matched by shared clones.

This clonotype was observed at least ten times. The J gene is TRBJ1-2, the V gene TRBV27; 7 bases fit TRBD1. Germline assignment: CDR1 MNHEY and CDR2 SMNVEV (reference sequence). The CDR3 contains 13 residues. V lost 6 bases to trimming and J lost 12 bases; unmatched junction nucleotides: 13. The CDR3 sequence is CASRRDRVGFDTF. The CDR3 nucleotides read TGTGCCAGCAGACGCGACAGGGTAGGCTTCGACACCTTC.

This clonotype has a handful of counts. V and J are TRBV12-3 or TRBV12-4 and TRBJ1-2; 8 bases agree with TRBD1. CDR3 length equals 17 residues. Losses at the gene ends were 3 bases for V and 0 bases for J; bases not matched to a gene: 9. The CDR3 is CASSFPRGQASNYGYTF. The DNA of the CDR3 is TGTGCCAGCAGTTTTCCGAGGGGACAGGCCTCTAACTATGGCTACACCTTC.

This clonotype was observed a few times. The rearrangement links TRBV6-2 or TRBV6-3 to TRBJ2-7; 7 bases map to TRBD2. The CDR3 loop spans 13 amino acids. CDR1 and CDR2 from the germline V gene are MNHEY and SVGEGT. Trimming at V came to 7 bases and at J to 3 bases, leaving 6 bases not matched to a gene. DNA for the CDR3: TGTGCCAGCACTCGCGGGAGAGGCTACGAGCAGTACTTC. Residues: CASTRGRGYEQYF.

As regards this clonotype: The likely explanation is a read error, given a far larger clone one base away. The rearrangement uses TRBV2 and TRBJ2-4; TRBD2 aligns across 10 bases. CDR3 length: 14 residues. Trimming at V came to 8 bases and at J to 13 bases, leaving 14 bases not matched to a gene. Germline V gene data show CDR1 as SNHLY and CDR2 as FYNNEI. The CDR3 nucleotides are TGTGCCAGCGGAGCGGGAGGGCGGAAAAATGAGCAGTACTTC. This encodes CASGAGGRKNEQYF.

This clonotype was counted many times. The chain employs TRBV7-9 and TRBJ2-1, with D possibly being TRBD1 (6 bases). This CDR3 has 15 amino acids. Germline V gives CDR1 SEHNR, CDR2 FQNEAQ (reference sequence). Deletions cut 5 bases from V and 5 bases from J, with 16 bases between. The CDR3 nucleotides read TGTGCCAGCAGCCCCTCCGGGACACCCCACAATGAGCAGTTCTTC. Translation gives CASSPSGTPHNEQFF.

Details on this clonotype: The junction differs from germline at one of its ends, possibly a read error. This chain links TRBV11-2 with TRBJ2-4; 9 positions match TRBD2. The CDR3 is 16 residues long. Germline CDR1 SGHAT, CDR2 FQNNGV. In nucleotides, the CDR3 is TGTGCCAGCAGCTTTGGGGCGGGAGGGCCGGGGAATGAGCAGTCCTTC. Amino acid sequence: CASSFGAGGPGNEQSF. Variable domain in full (rest from reference TRBV11-2 and TRBJ2-4): EAGVAQSPRYKIIEKRQSVAFWCNPISGHATLYWYQQILGQGPKLLIQFQNNGVVDDSQLPKDRFSAERLKGVDSTLKIQPAKLEDSAVYLCASSFGAGGPGNEQSFGAGTRLSVL.

This rearrangement joins TRBV20-1 to TRBJ2-7; possible D gene TRBD2, 6 bases. V was cut by 3 bases and J by 6 bases, with 12 bases left in between. The CDR3 length is 12 residues. Germline loops: CDR1 DFQATT, CDR2 SNEGSKA (reference sequence). The CDR3 DNA reads TGCAGTGCTAGGGGACTGGATGGCGAGCAGTACTTC. This translates into CSARGLDGEQYF.

This clonotype turned up a few times. J is TRBJ1-5 and V is TRBV6-5, with D maybe TRBD1 (5 bases). Trimming shortened V by 1 base and J by 1 base, and 5 bases separated the two germline ends. The CDR3 extends over 14 amino acids. In germline, CDR1 is MNHEY, CDR2 SVGAGI. CDR3 bases: TGTGCCAGCAGTTACTGGGACAGCAATCAGCCCCAGCATTTT. It encodes CASSYWDSNQPQHF.

V gene TRBV3-1 combines with J gene TRBJ2-1; D is ambiguous. Germline V gives CDR1 LGHDT, CDR2 YNNKEL (reference sequence). The V and J ends lost 2 bases and 4 bases respectively, with 9 bases between them. The CDR3 spans 14 residues. The CDR3 DNA sequence: TGTGCCAGCAGCCAAAGAGACACGTACAATGAGCAGTTCTTC. This codes for CASSQRDTYNEQFF.

Only a few counts were recorded for this clonotype. This chain joins TRBV12-3 or TRBV12-4 and TRBJ1-3; 8 bases fit TRBD1. With 6 bases clipped from V and 0 bases from J, the junction kept 4 bases outside the gene matches. The CDR3 contains 15 residues. The CDR3 sequence: CASSRTGPSGNTIYF. The DNA for the CDR3 is TGTGCCAGCAGCCGGACAGGGCCCTCTGGAAACACCATATATTTT.